The 24 T cell receptor beta chains below come from one sample, sequenced in a study of cytomegalovirus exposure and HLA in healthy donors. PCR primers comprised 60 Vbeta and 13 Jbeta primers. The protocol was immunoSEQ multiplex PCR, while the TCRdb copy is restricted to in-frame clones and leaves out a portion. The sample spans some 20,000 clones; the ten largest clones claim roughly a fifth. Sample: PBMCs. The receptor source for this set is a man aged 60 to 75 in good health and CMV-seropositive.

The chain carries TRBV5-8 and TRBJ1-4; no firm D call. This CDR3 has 15 residues. CDR1 and CDR2 (germline): SGHTS, YDEGEE. V lost 1 base to trimming and J lost 2 bases, with 9 bases between them. The CDR3 DNA reads TGTGCCAGCAGCTTGATGCGCAATACTAATGAAAAACTGTTTTTT. Amino acids: CASSLMRNTNEKLFF.

The rearrangement links TRBV11-3 to TRBJ2-2, with no clear D. Trimming shortened V by 2 bases and J by 6 bases, and 13 bases separated the two germline ends. The CDR3 covers 15 residues. The germline gives CDR1 SGHNT, CDR2 YENEEA. The CDR3 coding sequence is TGTGCCAGCAGCTTATTGGCGCAGGCCGCCGGGGAGCTGTTTTTT. Its translation is CASSLLAQAAGELFF.

The chain has TRBV18 and TRBJ2-3; 12 nucleotides line up with TRBD1. From germline, CDR1 is KGHSH and CDR2 LQKENI. CDR3 size: 15 residues. V shed 3 bases, J shed 3 bases, and the junction held 1 base outside the gene matches. The CDR3 loop reads CASSPGQGATDTQYF. The CDR3 DNA reads as TGTGCCAGCTCACCGGGACAGGGGGCGACAGATACGCAGTATTTT.

The chain employs TRBV18 and TRBJ2-7, with D uncertain. The V end was cut by 2 bases, the J end by 3 bases, with 11 bases between. The CDR3 extends over 14 amino acids. Germline V lookup: CDR1 KGHSH, CDR2 LQKENI. CDR3 loop: CASSPEARNYEQYF. The CDR3 DNA reads as TGTGCCAGCTCACCAGAGGCGAGGAACTACGAGCAGTACTTC.

The V gene is TRBV6-1, the J gene TRBJ2-2; 7 nucleotides align to TRBD2. Germline values: CDR1 MNHNS, CDR2 SASEGT. Trimming cost V 4 bases and J 3 bases; bases outside gene matches: 5. There are 15 residues in the CDR3. CDR3 in amino acids: CASSGGLLYTGELFF. The CDR3 nucleotides read TGTGCCAGCAGTGGGGGACTACTTTACACCGGGGAGCTGTTTTTT.

This chain joins TRBV5-1 and TRBJ2-5; 10 bases line up with TRBD2. There are 16 residues in the CDR3. V was clipped by 0 bases and J by 5 bases; unmatched bases: 7. Germline assignment: CDR1 SGHRS and CDR2 YFSETQ. The CDR3 DNA is TGCGCCAGCAGCTTGGACCCTAGCGGGAGTTGGGAGACCCAGTACTTC. The encoded protein is CASSLDPSGSWETQYF.

The CDR3 is CASSLEAGGFTGELFF. CDR3 nucleotides: TGTGCCAGCAGCTTGGAGGCGGGAGGATTCACCGGGGAGCTGTTTTTT. The rearrangement joins TRBV5-4 to TRBJ2-2; 8 nucleotides line up with TRBD2. Per the germline V gene, CDR1 is SGHNT and CDR2 is YYREEE (reference sequence). The CDR3 runs 16 residues. J was trimmed by 4 bases and V by 0 bases; bases with no gene match: 5.

V usage is TRBV2 and J usage is TRBJ1-4; possible D gene TRBD1, 6 bases. The CDR3 sequence is 16 residues long. Trimming stripped 4 bases from V and 3 bases from J, with 15 bases between. Per germline, CDR1 SNHLY and CDR2 FYNNEI. CDR3 residues: CASSVPHRAPNEKLFF. The CDR3 DNA follows: TGTGCCAGCAGTGTCCCCCACAGGGCTCCTAATGAAAAACTGTTTTTT.

This chain joins TRBV5-4 and TRBJ1-1; D may be TRBD1 (6 bases). The ends were cut back, 4 bases at V and 3 bases at J, with 19 bases in the middle. The CDR3 extends over 16 amino acids. CDR1 SGHNT and CDR2 YYREEE come from the germline V gene (reference sequence). This chain's CDR3 is CASSIGGGGGHTEAFF. DNA of the CDR3: TGTGCCAGCAGCATTGGAGGCGGCGGGGGGCACACTGAAGCTTTCTTT.

The CDR3 loop reads CASSFGQGVDTEAFF. DNA of the CDR3: TGTGCCAGCAGCTTTGGACAGGGCGTTGACACTGAAGCTTTCTTT. The chain carries TRBV6-6 and TRBJ1-1; 8 positions agree with TRBD1. The CDR3 runs 15 residues. CDR1 is MNHNY, CDR2 SVGAGI, per germline (reference sequence). V trimming: 6 bases; J trimming: 3 bases; junction bases outside the gene matches: 9.

This chain links TRBV4-1 with TRBJ1-4; 12 nucleotides agree with TRBD1. J gave up 7 bases and V 4 bases, and 13 bases lay outside the gene matches. This CDR3 has 18 amino acids. Looked up from germline, CDR1 is MGHRA and CDR2 is YSYEKL. CDR3 loop: CASSPSRDRGLLGEKLFF. The DNA for the CDR3 is TGCGCCAGCAGCCCCTCACGGGACAGGGGGCTATTGGGTGAAAAACTGTTTTTT.

The V gene is TRBV5-1, the J gene TRBJ2-3; D unresolved. The germline CDR1 and CDR2 sequences are SGHRS and YFSETQ. The V and J ends lost 1 base and 5 bases respectively, with 5 bases between them. The CDR3 contains 12 residues. CDR3 in amino acids: CASSLPQDTQYF. The DNA of the CDR3 is TGCGCCAGCAGCTTGCCCCAAGATACGCAGTATTTT.

V is TRBV18 and J is TRBJ1-1; TRBD1 aligns across 9 bases. This CDR3 spans 16 amino acids. Trimming at V came to 1 base and at J to 0 bases, leaving 3 bases not matched to a gene. The germline V gene has CDR1 KGHSH and CDR2 LQKENI. The CDR3 spells CASSPRDREMNTEAFF. The CDR3 bases are TGTGCCAGCTCACCACGGGACAGGGAGATGAACACTGAAGCTTTCTTT.

CDR3 coding DNA: TGCAGCGTTCTTTGGACAGGGGTCCCCAACTATGGCTACACCTTC. It is translated as CSVLWTGVPNYGYTF. The chain is built from TRBV29-1 and TRBJ1-2, with 9 positions matching TRBD1. The length of the CDR3 is 15 residues. With 5 bases clipped from V and 2 bases from J, the junction kept 9 bases outside the gene matches. Per germline, CDR1 SQVTM and CDR2 ANQGSEA.

The chain recombines TRBV19 with TRBJ1-5, with 8 bases lining up with TRBD1. Unmatched junction bases numbered 1, after V lost 4 bases and J lost 5 bases. This CDR3 spans 13 amino acids. Per the germline V gene, CDR1 is LNHDA and CDR2 is SQIVND (reference sequence). The CDR3 sequence: CASSKDRDQPQHF. Here the CDR3 DNA reads TGTGCCAGTAGTAAGGACAGGGATCAGCCCCAGCATTTT. The whole variable domain, filled in from reference TRBV19 and TRBJ1-5, reads DGGITQSPKYLFRKEGQNVTLSCEQNLNHDAMYWYRQDPGQGLRLIYYSQIVNDFQKGDIAEGYSVSREKKESFPLTVTSAQKNPTAFYLCASSKDRDQPQHFGDGTRLSIL.

The rearrangement uses TRBV5-4 and TRBJ2-3; perhaps TRBD1 as D (6 bases). CDR3 size: 13 residues. V lost 4 bases and J lost 2, with 8 bases in between. Germline CDR1 is SGHNT and CDR2 is YYREEE (reference sequence). The CDR3 spells CASSQGTTDTQYF. CDR3 nucleotide sequence: TGTGCCAGCAGCCAGGGGACCACAGATACGCAGTATTTT.

The chain links TRBV9 to TRBJ1-2; D ambiguous. CDR3 length: 14 amino acids. V was trimmed by 0 bases and J by 0 bases, leaving 6 bases between them. The V gene's germline CDR1 is SGDLS and CDR2 YYNGEE. The CDR3 region has the DNA TGTGCCAGCAGCGTAGTTTCAGCTAACTATGGCTACACCTTC. It translates to CASSVVSANYGYTF.

This chain links TRBV5-1 with TRBJ1-4; a possible D gene is TRBD1 (6 bases). The V and J ends lost 1 base and 6 bases respectively, with 10 bases between them. The CDR3 is made up of 14 amino acids. Germline V gives CDR1 SGHRS, CDR2 YFSETQ. The CDR3 here is CASSLNRVDEKLFF. The CDR3, as DNA: TGCGCCAGCAGCTTGAACAGGGTGGATGAAAAACTGTTTTTT.

The chain uses TRBV5-1 and TRBJ2-3, with 9 bases identical to TRBD1. V shed 0 bases and J 4 bases; nucleotides not matched to a gene: 9. Germline lookup yields CDR1 SGHRS and CDR2 YFSETQ. This CDR3 region has 17 residues. CDR3 sequence reads: CASSLASGTGLPDTQYF. The DNA of the CDR3 is TGCGCCAGCAGCTTGGCGTCCGGGACAGGGCTCCCAGATACGCAGTATTTT.

The chain employs TRBV5-6 and TRBJ2-6, with TRBD1 identical over 7 bases. The germline CDR1 and CDR2 sequences are SGHDT and YYEEEE. V lost 4 bases and J lost 0; bases outside the gene matches: 10. The CDR3 runs 18 residues. In DNA form, the CDR3 reads TGTGCCAGCAGCATAACCGGGACAGCTCTCTCTGGGGCCAACGTCCTGACTTTC. Its protein product is CASSITGTALSGANVLTF.

J is TRBJ2-7 and V is TRBV30; weak D call: TRBD1 (6 bases). Germline values: CDR1 GTSNPN, CDR2 SVGIG (reference sequence). The CDR3 is 14 amino acids. Trimming took off 5 bases at V and 5 bases at J, with 19 bases between the two ends. The CDR3 is CAWRRAGVDHEQYF. The CDR3, as DNA: TGTGCCTGGCGCCGGGCAGGGGTGGACCACGAGCAGTACTTC.

The chain links TRBV6-5 to TRBJ2-1; the D gene is possibly TRBD2 (6 bases). V was pared by 8 bases and J by 3 bases, with 14 bases between. From germline, CDR1 is MNHEY and CDR2 SVGAGI. There are 14 residues in the CDR3. The CDR3 is CASRSLGGYNEQFF. CDR3 coding DNA: TGTGCCAGCCGATCGTTGGGGGGCTACAATGAGCAGTTCTTC.

The chain couples TRBV9 to TRBJ2-3; maybe TRBD1 (5 bases). Germline V CDR1 and CDR2: SGDLS, YYNGEE. The V end was cut by 3 bases, the J end by 0 bases, with 8 bases between. The CDR3 has 14 amino acids. CDR3 sequence (DNA): TGTGCCAGCAGCGATAAGGGGAGCACAGATACGCAGTATTTT. Amino acids: CASSDKGSTDTQYF.

The gene calls are TRBV5-4 and TRBJ1-2, with 10 bases that match TRBD1. CDR1 and CDR2 from the germline V gene are SGHNT and YYREEE (reference sequence). Unmatched junction bases numbered 6, after V lost 5 bases and J lost 5 bases. CDR3 length: 14 residues. The chain's CDR3 is CASSHRDRGYGYTF. Written as DNA, the CDR3 is TGTGCCAGCAGTCACCGGGACAGGGGTTATGGCTACACCTTC.